The sequence of this T cell receptor (beta chain) was determined in a study of identical twins. Notes on the study in general: Among monozygotic twins, out-of-frame TCR alpha sharing exceeded what models predicted.

V was pared by 4 bases and J by 7 bases, with 5 bases between. The CDR3 runs to 11 residues. Unique molecular identifiers were present on cDNA, and template switching added a universal primer site. TCRdb re-called the 5' RACE reads with MiXCR, one entry per CDR3 protein. The top ten hold about 0.52% of the sample, which has around 500,000 distinct CDR3 sequences, approximately 15% seen once. This clonotype was seen ten or more times. Its antigen is unidentified. The same data also contributed to another study, on yellow fever vaccine responses in identical twins.

This clonotype originated in a woman aged 18-35 years in good health. The rearrangement joins TRBV12-3 or TRBV12-4 to TRBJ1-3; D might be TRBD1 (5 bases). The specimen sequenced was CD4+ T cells sorted from blood. The chain's CDR3 is CASSWGNTIYF. The CDR3 region has the DNA TGTGCCAGCAGTTGGGGGAACACCATATATTTT.